This T cell receptor beta chain was recovered during a study of T cells after yellow fever vaccination. Study summary: Fractions with few cells were prepared using SMART-Seq v4 Ultra Low Input.

On this clonotype: Its antigen remains unknown.

Findings and limits, study-wide: A small share of clonotypes appeared in both CD4 and CD8 compartments. After the booster, roughly 96% of CD4 and 75% to 90% of CD8 primary-response clones were re-detected.

This CDR3 has 13 residues. With V trimmed by 5 bases and J by 3 bases, 6 bases remained unmatched. Germline loops: CDR1 DFQATT, CDR2 SNEGSKA (reference sequence). TCR cDNA was made by 5'RACE template switching, adding a universal primer site and UMIs. Each CDR3 protein gets one entry after TCRdb re-called the 5' RACE reads with MiXCR. The sample lists 600,000 to 750,000 distinct CDR3 sequences; over 9% were seen once. Sequenced here: PBMCs, sampled on the day of the yellow fever booster vaccination. The chain uses TRBV20-1 and TRBJ2-7; 8 bases match TRBD2. This receptor was obtained from a man under 40 who received the YFV17D yellow fever vaccine. DNA for the CDR3: TGCAGTGCTGGAATAGCGGGACTCTACGAGCAGTACTTC. Translation gives CSAGIAGLYEQYF.